Listed below are T cell receptor beta chains from one sample, sequenced in a study of spatial heterogeneity in lung cancer. One entry per CDR3 protein, called by TCRdb with MiXCR from the 5' RACE reads. The sample yields more than 65,000 distinct CDR3 sequences, about 7.8% seen once. The sample was PBMCs, taken at surgery. The receptor source for this set is a male donor with early-stage non-small cell lung cancer. Both conserved end residues are part of each CDR3. Each record gives: clone size, V gene, J gene, D gene, CDR3 DNA, CDR3 protein. The D gene is left open where the match is weak. Some rows have no size entry. The others give once, few or many, or a class for an expanded clone.

>many|TRBV10-3|TRBJ2-1|.
TGTGCCATCAGCGGGCAGAGCTCCTACAATGAGCAGTTCTTC
CAISGQSSYNEQFF
>many|TRBV11-3|TRBJ2-1|TRBD2
TGTGCCAGCAGCCGCTCGGGGGGTAATGAGCAGTTCTTC
CASSRSGGNEQFF
>many|TRBV5-5|TRBJ2-7|TRBD2
TGTGCCAGCACCCTGGGACTAGCGGTTGACTACGCCTACGAGCAGTACTTC
CASTLGLAVDYAYEQYF
>many|TRBV6-2/TRBV6-3|TRBJ1-1|.
TGTGCCAGCAGTCCAGGGACTCCGGAAGCTTTCTTT
CASSPGTPEAFF
>few|TRBV6-6|TRBJ2-7|.
TGTGCCAGCAGTTACGGCCTCTCATACGAGCAGTACTTC
CASSYGLSYEQYF
>many|TRBV7-2|TRBJ2-5|.
TGTGCCAGCAGCTTAGCCGACAGGTCCCTCCAGTACTTC
CASSLADRSLQYF
>.|TRBV9|TRBJ1-5|.
TGTGCCAGCAGCGCAGGGAACGATCAGCCCCAGCATTTT
CASSAGNDQPQHF
>few|TRBV7-2|TRBJ2-1|.
TGTGCCAGCAGAACAATCGGGACTCCTAATGAGCAGTTCTTC
CASRTIGTPNEQFF
>.|TRBV5-1|TRBJ2-3|TRBD2
TGCGCCAGCAGCTTCACGGGAGGGAGACCGGATACGCAGTATTTT
CASSFTGGRPDTQYF
>many|TRBV6-5|TRBJ1-1|.
TGTGCCAGCAGTTATGGCGTTTGGCAGAAAGCTTTCTTT
CASSYGVWQKAFF
>few|TRBV25-1|TRBJ2-4|.
TGTGCCAGCAGTGCCGTGTGGGAGGCGGTCCAAAACATTCAGTACTTC
CASSAVWEAVQNIQYF
>many|TRBV9|TRBJ2-1|.
TGTGCCAGCACCAAGGACACATACTACAATGAGCAGTTCTTC
CASTKDTYYNEQFF
>many|TRBV7-9|TRBJ1-1|TRBD1
TGTGCCAGCAGCAGGACAGGGCAGGACACTGAAGCTTTCTTT
CASSRTGQDTEAFF
>many|TRBV28|TRBJ1-5|.
TGTGCCAGCAGTCTGGACAGCGGCAATCAGCCCCAGCATTTT
CASSLDSGNQPQHF
>many|TRBV20-1|TRBJ2-3|TRBD2
TGCAGTGCTAGGGACCGCGGGAGGTCAGATACGCAGTATTTT
CSARDRGRSDTQYF
>.|TRBV5-1|TRBJ2-1|TRBD1
TGCGCCAGCAGCCCGGCGGGACAGGGGGCTACGGATGAGCAGTTCTTC
CASSPAGQGATDEQFF
>many|TRBV28|TRBJ2-3|.
TGTGCCAGCAGTTTAGGAGGTCAGAAAGATACGCAGTATTTT
CASSLGGQKDTQYF
>many|TRBV20-1|TRBJ1-4|.
TGCAGTGCCGCGGGGGAAAAACTGTTTTTT
CSAAGEKLFF
>few|TRBV11-2|TRBJ1-3|.
TGTGCCAGCAGCTTTAGCCCACCCTCTGGAAACACCATATATTTT
CASSFSPPSGNTIYF
>few|TRBV12-3/TRBV12-4|TRBJ2-1|TRBD2
TGTGCCAGCAGGCTAGCGGGTGGCTCCTACAATGAGCAGTTCTTC
CASRLAGGSYNEQFF
>many|TRBV5-5|TRBJ2-7|.
TGTGCCAGCAGCCCCGGCTTCGGCGGCGACTACGAGCAGTACTTC
CASSPGFGGDYEQYF
>.|TRBV24-1|TRBJ2-7|.
TGTGCCACCAGTGATTCCGACTCCGAAGGGTTAGCCTACGAGCAGTACTTC
CATSDSDSEGLAYEQYF